Each of the 12 T cell receptor beta chains below was sequenced from the same sample in a study of Graves' ophthalmopathy and Graves' hyperthyroidism. RNA transcripts were the source from which TCR beta CDR3 regions were amplified. First-round RT-PCR with HTBI primers preceded a second-round multiplex PCR. TCRdb ran MiXCR on the multiplex PCR reads and lists one entry per CDR3 protein. This sample has 680,000 or so distinct CDR3 sequences, with approximately 22% found just once. The sequencing sample was made of peripheral blood. The origin of the receptors is a woman aged 18-29 years with stable Graves' hyperthyroidism. Some clones in this sample may be carry-over from other donors' samples.

This clonotype was observed a handful of times. The chain couples TRBV20-1 to TRBJ2-1, with D maybe TRBD1 (5 bases). This CDR3 is built from 13 residues. V was cut by 5 bases and J by 0 bases, with 8 bases left in between. CDR1 is DFQATT, CDR2 SNEGSKA, per germline (reference sequence). CDR3 sequence reads: CSAWGSSYNEQFF. CDR3 nucleotides: TGCAGTGCTTGGGGCAGCTCCTACAATGAGCAGTTCTTC.

This chain joins TRBV5-1 and TRBJ1-3, with a tentative D call TRBD1 (5 bases). CDR1 and CDR2 from the germline V gene are SGHRS and YFSETQ. Trimming removed 0 bases from V and 0 bases from J, with 10 bases in between. CDR3 length equals 16 residues. Here the CDR3 DNA reads TGCGCCAGCAGCTTGGACGGGGCATACTCTGGAAACACCATATATTTT. Translating gives CASSLDGAYSGNTIYF.

This chain uses TRBV18 with TRBJ2-7, with D unclear. CDR1 and CDR2 (germline): KGHSH, LQKENI. V was clipped by 2 bases and J by 1 base, with 9 bases between them. The CDR3 contains 14 residues. The CDR3 region is CASSPTMDSYEQYF. DNA of the CDR3: TGTGCCAGCTCACCAACCATGGATTCCTACGAGCAGTACTTC.

This clonotype was recorded at least ten times. V is TRBV7-2 and J is TRBJ1-3, with D uncertain. CDR1 and CDR2 from the germline V gene are SGHTA and FQGNSA. The germline V and J ends were trimmed by 3 bases and 4 bases, with 13 bases remaining between them. This CDR3 region has 15 residues. CDR3 nucleotides: TGTGCCAGCAGCTTCCGACCTAGCCCAGGAAACACCATATATTTT. This codes for CASSFRPSPGNTIYF.

This clonotype was detected only a few times. One end of the junction fails to match germline, which may point to a read error. The V gene is TRBV4-2, the J gene TRBJ2-5; TRBD1 is a possible D gene (6 bases). The germline V gene has CDR1 LGHNA and CDR2 YNFKEQ. The length of the CDR3 is 15 residues. CDR3 sequence: CASSTTGQIQEAQYF. CDR3 DNA: TGTGCCAGCAGCACCACCGGACAGATACAAGAGGCCCAGTACTTC.

This clonotype appeared many times. This sequence joins TRBV29-1 and TRBJ1-2; D is unclear. V was trimmed by 2 bases and J by 5 bases, leaving 12 bases between them. This CDR3 comprises 13 residues. Germline CDR1 reads SQVTM; CDR2 reads ANQGSEA. In DNA form, the CDR3 reads TGCAGCGTTGAACGCCGAGACCTTTATGGCTACACCTTC. The encoded protein is CSVERRDLYGYTF. The full variable domain, in which reference TRBV29-1 and TRBJ1-2 provide the parts outside the CDR3, is SAVISQKPSRDICQRGTSLTIQCQVDSQVTMMFWYRQQPGQSLTLIATANQGSEATYESGFVIDKFPISRPNLTFSTLTVSNMSPEDSSIYLCSVERRDLYGYTFGSGTRLTVV.

This clonotype was recorded at least ten times. J is TRBJ1-2 and V is TRBV7-3, with TRBD1 matching over 7 bases. The germline V gene has CDR1 SGHTA and CDR2 FQGTGA. CDR3 length: 13 residues. After removal of 5 bases from V and 6 bases from J, the junction contained 6 bases not matched to a gene. CDR3 DNA: TGTGCCAGCAGCCATGACAGGGCTGATGGCTACACCTTC. As protein: CASSHDRADGYTF.

At least ten counts were recorded for this clonotype. The rearrangement uses TRBV7-2 and TRBJ2-7, with no clear D. CDR1 is SGHTA and CDR2 is FQGNSA in the germline V gene. CDR3 size: 12 residues. The V and J ends lost 5 bases and 4 bases respectively, with 9 bases between them. CDR3 DNA: TGTGCCAGCAGCACGACACCTTACGAGCAGTACTTC. It encodes CASSTTPYEQYF.

V and J are TRBV27 and TRBJ2-1; D may match TRBD1 or TRBD2 (5 bases each). Germline V gives CDR1 MNHEY, CDR2 SMNVEV (reference sequence). With 2 bases removed from V and 10 bases from J, the gap between germline ends came to 15 bases. The CDR3 loop spans 14 amino acids. CDR3 sequence (DNA): TGTGCCAGCAGTTTAGTGGGACGACTTAACGAGCAGTTCTTC. Translation gives CASSLVGRLNEQFF.

This rearrangement joins TRBV4-2 to TRBJ1-2; unclear D gene. V lost 0 bases and J lost 1, with 12 bases in between. The CDR3 extends over 16 amino acids. Germline CDR1 and CDR2: LGHNA and YNFKEQ. The CDR3 sequence is CASSQEWADLNYGYTF. The CDR3 DNA reads as TGTGCCAGCAGCCAAGAATGGGCAGATCTTAACTATGGCTACACCTTC.

There are many counts of this clonotype. The rearrangement uses TRBV5-5 and TRBJ2-5; weak D call: TRBD1 (7 bases). V was trimmed by 3 bases and J by 4 bases, leaving 10 bases between them. Germline V gene lookup returns CDR1 SGHKS and CDR2 YYEKEE (reference sequence). The CDR3 runs 13 residues. DNA for the CDR3: TGTGCCAGCAGCTCCCAGGGGGGAGAGACCCAGTACTTC. Translation: CASSSQGGETQYF.

In its sample, this clonotype was seen many times. Here the CDR3 DNA reads TGTGCCAGCAGTTACTCCGACACGGCGGGCTACACCTTC. The encoded protein is CASSYSDTAGYTF. The rearrangement uses TRBV6-5 and TRBJ1-2; D unresolved. V was pared by 0 bases and J by 8 bases, with 10 bases between. This CDR3 has 13 residues. Germline loops: CDR1 MNHEY, CDR2 SVGAGI.